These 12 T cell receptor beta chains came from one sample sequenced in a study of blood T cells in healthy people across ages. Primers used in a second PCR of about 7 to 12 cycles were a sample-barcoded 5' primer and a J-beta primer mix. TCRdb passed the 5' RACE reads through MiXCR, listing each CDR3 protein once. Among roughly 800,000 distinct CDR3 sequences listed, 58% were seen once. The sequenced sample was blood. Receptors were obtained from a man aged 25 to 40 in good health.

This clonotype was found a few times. For the CDR3, the DNA is TGTGCCATCAGGGAACAGACCACAGATACGCAGTATTTT. Translated, it gives CAIREQTTDTQYF. The rearrangement uses TRBV10-3 and TRBJ2-3, with unresolved D. The CDR3 covers 13 residues. The V and J ends lost 6 bases and 2 bases respectively, with 9 bases between them. Per germline, CDR1 ENHRY and CDR2 SYGVKD.

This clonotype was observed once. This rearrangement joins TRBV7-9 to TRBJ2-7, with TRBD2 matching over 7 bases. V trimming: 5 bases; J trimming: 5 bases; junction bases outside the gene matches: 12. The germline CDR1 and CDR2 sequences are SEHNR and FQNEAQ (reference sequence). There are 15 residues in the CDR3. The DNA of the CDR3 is TGTGCCAGCAGCGGATTAGCGGGCCAGGTCCACGAGCAGTACTTC. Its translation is CASSGLAGQVHEQYF.

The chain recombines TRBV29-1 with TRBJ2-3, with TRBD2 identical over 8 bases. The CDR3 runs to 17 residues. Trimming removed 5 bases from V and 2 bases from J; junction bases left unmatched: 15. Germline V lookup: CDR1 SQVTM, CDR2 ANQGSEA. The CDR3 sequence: CSVSEWSLAGLTDTQYF. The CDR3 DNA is TGCAGCGTTTCTGAATGGTCGCTAGCGGGCCTCACAGATACGCAGTATTTT.

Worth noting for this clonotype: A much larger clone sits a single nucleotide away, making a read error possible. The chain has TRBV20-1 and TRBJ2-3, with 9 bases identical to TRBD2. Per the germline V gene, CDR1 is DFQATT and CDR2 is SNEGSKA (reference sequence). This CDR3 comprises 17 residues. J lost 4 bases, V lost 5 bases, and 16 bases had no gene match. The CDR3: CSAPRPRLAEHADTQYF. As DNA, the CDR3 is TGCAGTGCTCCTCGTCCCCGACTAGCGGAGCACGCAGATACGCAGTATTTT.

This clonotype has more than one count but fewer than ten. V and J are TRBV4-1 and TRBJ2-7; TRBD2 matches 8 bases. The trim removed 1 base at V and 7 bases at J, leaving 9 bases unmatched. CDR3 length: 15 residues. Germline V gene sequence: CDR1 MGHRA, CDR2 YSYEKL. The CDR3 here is CASSQGPAGVGEQYF. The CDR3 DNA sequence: TGCGCCAGCAGCCAAGGGCCAGCGGGAGTTGGTGAGCAGTACTTC.

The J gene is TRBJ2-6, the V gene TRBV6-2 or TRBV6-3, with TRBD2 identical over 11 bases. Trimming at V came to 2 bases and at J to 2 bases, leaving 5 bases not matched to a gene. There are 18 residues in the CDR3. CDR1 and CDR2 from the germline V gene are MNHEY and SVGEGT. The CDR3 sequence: CASSYRGLAATGANVLTF. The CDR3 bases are TGTGCCAGCAGTTACCGGGGACTAGCGGCAACTGGGGCCAACGTCCTGACTTTC.

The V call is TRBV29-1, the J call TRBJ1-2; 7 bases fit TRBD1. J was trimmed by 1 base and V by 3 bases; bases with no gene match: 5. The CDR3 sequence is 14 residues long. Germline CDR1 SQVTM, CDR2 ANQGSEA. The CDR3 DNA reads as TGCAGCGTTGATGGGACAGCCGATAACTATGGCTACACCTTC. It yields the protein CSVDGTADNYGYTF. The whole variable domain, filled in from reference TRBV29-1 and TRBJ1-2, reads SAVISQKPSRDICQRGTSLTIQCQVDSQVTMMFWYRQQPGQSLTLIATANQGSEATYESGFVIDKFPISRPNLTFSTLTVSNMSPEDSSIYLCSVDGTADNYGYTFGSGTRLTVV.

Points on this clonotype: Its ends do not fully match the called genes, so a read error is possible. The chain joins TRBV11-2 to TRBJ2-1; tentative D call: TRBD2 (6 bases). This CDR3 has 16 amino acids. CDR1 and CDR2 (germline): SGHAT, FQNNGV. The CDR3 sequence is CAGSLSLARVGDEQFF. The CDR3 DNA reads TGTGCCGGCAGCCTCAGTCTAGCGAGGGTAGGAGATGAGCAGTTCTTC.

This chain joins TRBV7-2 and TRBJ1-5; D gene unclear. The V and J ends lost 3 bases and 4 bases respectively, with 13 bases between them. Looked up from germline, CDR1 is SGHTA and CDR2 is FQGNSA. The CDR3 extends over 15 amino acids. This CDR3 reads CASSLDSGDNQPQHF. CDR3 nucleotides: TGTGCCAGCAGCTTGGACTCCGGAGATAATCAGCCCCAGCATTTT.

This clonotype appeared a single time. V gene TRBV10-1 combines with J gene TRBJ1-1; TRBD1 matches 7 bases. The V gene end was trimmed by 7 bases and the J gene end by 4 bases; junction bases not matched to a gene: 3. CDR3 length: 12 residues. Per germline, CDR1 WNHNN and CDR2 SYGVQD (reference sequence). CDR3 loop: CASMGDSTEAFF. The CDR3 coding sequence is TGCGCCAGCATGGGGGACAGCACTGAAGCTTTCTTT.

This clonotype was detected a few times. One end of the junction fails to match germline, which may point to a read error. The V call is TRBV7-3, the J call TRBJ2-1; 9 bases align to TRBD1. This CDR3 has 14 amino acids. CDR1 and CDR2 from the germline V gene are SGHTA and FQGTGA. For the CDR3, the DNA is TGTGCCAGCAGCACCGGGACAGGGTACAGTGAGCAGTTCTTC. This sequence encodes CASSTGTGYSEQFF.

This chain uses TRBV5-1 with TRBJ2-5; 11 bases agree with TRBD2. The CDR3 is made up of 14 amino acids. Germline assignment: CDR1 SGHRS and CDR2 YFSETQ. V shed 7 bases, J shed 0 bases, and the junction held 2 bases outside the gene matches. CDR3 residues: CASGLAGYQETQYF. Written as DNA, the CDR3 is TGCGCCAGCGGACTAGCGGGTTACCAAGAGACCCAGTACTTC.